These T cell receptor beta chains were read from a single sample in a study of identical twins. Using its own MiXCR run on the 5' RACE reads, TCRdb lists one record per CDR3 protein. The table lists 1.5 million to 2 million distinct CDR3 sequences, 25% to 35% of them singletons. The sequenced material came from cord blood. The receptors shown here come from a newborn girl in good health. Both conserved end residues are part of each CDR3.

cdr3_aa: CASSLWPLNTEAFF
v_call: TRBV7-9

cdr3_aa: CASSLPRDRLMETQYF
v_call: TRBV5-6

cdr3_aa: CASSAGRANTGELFF
v_call: TRBV6-5

cdr3_aa: CSARLGGGLQETQYF
v_call: TRBV20-1

cdr3_aa: CASSSFGTTYEQYF
v_call: TRBV11-2

cdr3_aa: CAISEERGYNEQYF
v_call: TRBV10-3

cdr3_aa: CASSLVTGQPQHF
v_call: TRBV28

cdr3_aa: CASMGQLTDTQYF
v_call: TRBV6-1

cdr3_aa: CASTPGLAGVRETQFF
v_call: TRBV28

cdr3_aa: CASSPRQGAEAFF
v_call: TRBV18

cdr3_aa: CATSDLRRPDTQYF
v_call: TRBV24-1

cdr3_aa: CASSYSKITGWSRYEQYF
v_call: TRBV6-5

cdr3_aa: CASSQVQREQYF
v_call: TRBV4-2

cdr3_aa: CSARKGVTYNEQFF
v_call: TRBV20-1

cdr3_aa: CASSPDGTPREQFF
v_call: TRBV4-2

cdr3_aa: CASSLVLAGVQETQYF
v_call: TRBV7-8

cdr3_aa: CATWRRDTQYF
v_call: TRBV28

cdr3_aa: CSVSGDSGANVLTF
v_call: TRBV29-1

cdr3_aa: CASRLGQEDSPLHF
v_call: TRBV5-6

cdr3_aa: CASSGRTASSYEQYF
v_call: TRBV7-9

cdr3_aa: CSAPDRENYGYTF
v_call: TRBV20-1

cdr3_aa: CASSKPQETQYF
v_call: TRBV21-1

cdr3_aa: CASSPRDGVTDTQYF
v_call: TRBV6-6

cdr3_aa: CASSYAGGGRTEAFF
v_call: TRBV27

cdr3_aa: CSVPGQKYNEPFF
v_call: TRBV20-1

cdr3_aa: CASSYYDLWTGHDEQYF
v_call: TRBV6-8

cdr3_aa: CASSQSEVPYEQYF
v_call: TRBV14

cdr3_aa: CASSQDFKWGETQYF
v_call: TRBV14

cdr3_aa: CASSLGANEQYF
v_call: TRBV13

cdr3_aa: CASRSPPGQANTGELFF
v_call: TRBV6-1

cdr3_aa: CASRGGQASYSSYEQYF
v_call: TRBV2

cdr3_aa: CASLGAGKVEQFF
v_call: TRBV12-3/TRBV12-4

cdr3_aa: CASSLDPRQTSSYEQYF
v_call: TRBV11-2

cdr3_aa: CASSQMREVAYEQYF
v_call: TRBV3-1

cdr3_aa: CASSQAGGYGYTF
v_call: TRBV4-1

cdr3_aa: CASSFRGVGYGYTF
v_call: TRBV27

cdr3_aa: CASSTPAGGPSSYEQYF
v_call: TRBV6-1

cdr3_aa: CAISGLANEQFF
v_call: TRBV10-3

cdr3_aa: CAWTSGGYSYEQYF
v_call: TRBV30

cdr3_aa: CASSPIRVKSQGEQFF
v_call: TRBV18

cdr3_aa: CASSTSPGEAFF
v_call: TRBV7-2

cdr3_aa: CACSWGATTSEKLFF
v_call: TRBV5-1

cdr3_aa: CASSRSGTGLEKLFF
v_call: TRBV6-5

cdr3_aa: CAISEGRAGYNEQFF
v_call: TRBV10-3

cdr3_aa: CASSFPEYNSPLHF
v_call: TRBV7-2

cdr3_aa: CSALLRGWMTSTDTQYF
v_call: TRBV20-1

cdr3_aa: CASSPLAGGSRNIQYF
v_call: TRBV4-2

cdr3_aa: CSVDYRDRGSEQFF
v_call: TRBV29-1

cdr3_aa: CASSFSAVWETQYF
v_call: TRBV12-3/TRBV12-4

cdr3_aa: CASSQLPDRLLYGYTF
v_call: TRBV4-1

cdr3_aa: CASSFRDRVYGYTF
v_call: TRBV5-1

cdr3_aa: CSAHRVNYGYTF
v_call: TRBV20-1

cdr3_aa: CSASRMSWREQFF
v_call: TRBV20-1

cdr3_aa: CASSELTGRQETQYF
v_call: TRBV25-1

cdr3_aa: CASSPGGREAFF
v_call: TRBV18

cdr3_aa: CASSRISYNEQYF
v_call: TRBV6-5

cdr3_aa: CASSLEGQGRNGYTF
v_call: TRBV28

cdr3_aa: CASSPGGTGDNGYTF
v_call: TRBV18

cdr3_aa: CAISESAQGNIQYF
v_call: TRBV10-3

cdr3_aa: CASSQVGTAYEKLFF
v_call: TRBV4-1